This T cell receptor beta chain was found in a study of blood T cell repertoires in COVID-19. Whole-study context: Acute and convalescent COVID-19 samples came from the United States, Italy and Spain. T cells, B-cell-depleted T cells, or PBMCs provided the cDNA or gDNA that served as material.

This clone was seen once. Methods used by the authors: How many nucleated cells were present was estimated from reference gene primer amplification. Using immunoSEQ multiplex PCR, the repertoire was profiled, and TCRdb retains in-frame clones only, with some absent. V, J and clone size were drawn from that table, and D and trimming were deduced from the DNA. The sample has around 19,000 clones, about 88% seen once. This TCR came from a human donor in a cohort sampled during active COVID-19. Sequenced sample: peripheral blood.

CDR3 protein: CASSHDAVTSGGSPGAYNEQFF. CDR3 nucleotides: TGTGCCAGCAGCCACGATGCGGTGACTAGCGGGGGCTCCCCAGGCGCCTACAATGAGCAGTTCTTC. This chain connects TRBV3-1 (or the pseudogene TRBV3-2) to TRBJ2-1; TRBD2 aligns across 12 bases. V lost 3 bases, J lost 2 bases, and 20 bases stayed unmatched. Germline lookup yields CDR1 LGHDT and CDR2 YNNKEL (reference sequence). The CDR3 sequence is 22 residues long.